A single sample gave rise to the 23 T cell receptor beta chains below, sequenced in a study of human T cells and chemical hapten exposure. Time point defined: patch test 1, 2 weeks after DPC sensitization. Described treatment: therapeutic diphenylcyclopropenone sensitization with weekly scalp DPC. TCRdb fed the RACE reads into MiXCR, producing one record per CDR3 protein. Of tens of thousands of distinct CDR3 sequences in the sample, approximately 9.8% were seen once. Material: whole blood, obtained in connection with sensitization to the hapten diphenylcyclopropenone (DPC). These receptor sequences come from a woman between 40 and 50 years old with alopecia areata. Some clones in this sample may be carry-over from other donors' samples.

The V gene is TRBV12-2, the J gene TRBJ1-6; the D segment call TRBD1 is taken from the table without a DNA check. TRBV12-2 is recorded as a pseudogene. The CDR3 contains 16 residues. The CDR3 DNA reads TGTGCAAGTCCCGTCGACAGAGCCTTGAAGAATTCACCCCTCCACTTT. This sequence encodes CASPVDRALKNSPLHF.

The chain carries TRBV6-6 and TRBJ2-1; weak D call: TRBD2 (6 bases). Germline-derived CDR1 and CDR2 are MNHNY and SVGAGI (reference sequence). This CDR3 has 13 amino acids. V shed 8 bases and J shed 6 bases, with 14 bases lying between them. This chain's CDR3 is CASHGTLINEQFF. The CDR3 bases are TGTGCCAGCCACGGGACTCTTATCAATGAGCAGTTCTTC.

At least ten counts were recorded for this clonotype. CDR3 protein: CASRRDREGGNTIYF. Written as DNA, the CDR3 is TGTGCCAGCAGACGAGACAGGGAGGGTGGAAACACCATATATTTT. This chain connects TRBV6-5 to TRBJ1-3, with 7 bases matching TRBD1. The germline gives CDR1 MNHEY, CDR2 SVGAGI. The CDR3 length is 15 residues. Germline trimming cut 6 bases from V and 3 bases from J; bases unmatched to any gene: 8.

This clonotype showed up many times. The chain employs TRBV20-1 and TRBJ1-3, with TRBD1 matching over 10 bases. The V segment lost 4 bases and the J segment 7 bases; nucleotides outside the gene matches: 4. The CDR3 spans 13 residues. CDR1 DFQATT and CDR2 SNEGSKA come from the germline V gene (reference sequence). CDR3 in amino acids: CSATRDRGNTIYF. Here the CDR3 DNA reads TGCAGTGCTACCCGGGACAGGGGCAACACCATATATTTT.

This clonotype has a count of ten or more. This rearrangement joins TRBV15 to TRBJ1-1; TRBD1 is a possible D gene (5 bases). CDR1 LNHNV and CDR2 YYDKDF come from the germline V gene (reference sequence). Trimming stripped 1 base from V and 1 base from J, with 10 bases between. This CDR3 comprises 15 residues. The CDR3 nucleotides read TGTGCCACCAGCAGAGTGAGGGGATCGAACACTGAAGCTTTCTTT. It yields the protein CATSRVRGSNTEAFF.

This clonotype showed up many times. The chain recombines TRBV4-2 with TRBJ1-5; unclear D gene. The germline V and J ends were trimmed by 0 bases and 0 bases, with 6 bases remaining between them. Germline V gene lookup returns CDR1 LGHNA and CDR2 YNFKEQ. The CDR3 loop spans 15 amino acids. The CDR3 reads CASSQEGTSNQPQHF. CDR3 sequence (DNA): TGTGCCAGCAGCCAAGAGGGCACTAGCAATCAGCCCCAGCATTTT.

At least ten counts were recorded for this clonotype. The genes are TRBV5-8 and TRBJ1-6, with D perhaps TRBD1 (5 bases). Trimming took off 2 bases at V and 12 bases at J, with 9 bases between the two ends. Germline lookup yields CDR1 SGHTS and CDR2 YDEGEE. This CDR3 has 12 amino acids. CDR3 sequence reads: CASSLEGEPLHF. CDR3 sequence (DNA): TGTGCCAGCAGCTTAGAAGGGGAACCCCTCCACTTT.

This clonotype appeared many times. The CDR3 is CASSQVSGDTDTQYF. CDR3 nucleotides: TGTGCCAGCAGCCAAGTCAGCGGGGACACAGATACGCAGTATTTT. The J gene is TRBJ2-3, the V gene TRBV4-2; 7 nucleotides match TRBD2. Germline V gives CDR1 LGHNA, CDR2 YNFKEQ. CDR3 length equals 15 residues. V shed 1 base, J shed 2 bases, and the junction held 3 bases outside the gene matches.

This clonotype was recorded many times. The chain carries TRBV7-9 and TRBJ1-5; D gene unclear. The germline V and J ends were trimmed by 1 base and 0 bases, with 7 bases remaining between them. The CDR3 is 15 residues long. The V gene's germline CDR1 is SEHNR and CDR2 FQNEAQ (reference sequence). The DNA for the CDR3 is TGTGCCAGCAGCTTAGGGGAGGTTAGCAATCAGCCCCAGCATTTT. Translation: CASSLGEVSNQPQHF.

This clonotype came up many times. V and J are TRBV7-9 and TRBJ2-7; D is possibly TRBD1 (5 bases). The CDR3 contains 15 residues. The germline gives CDR1 SEHNR, CDR2 FQNEAQ (reference sequence). Trimming removed 1 base at V and 0 bases at J, with 10 bases between. The CDR3 sequence: CASSLGGHLSYEQYF. The CDR3 coding sequence is TGTGCCAGCAGCTTAGGCGGACACCTCTCCTACGAGCAGTACTTC.

This clonotype was observed a handful of times. CDR3 DNA sequence: TGTGCCAGCAGTAACAGGGAGATAAATTCACCCCTCCACTTT. Protein sequence: CASSNREINSPLHF. This chain joins TRBV6-6 and TRBJ1-6, with a weak D call TRBD1 (6 bases). The CDR3 totals 14 residues. Germline V lookup: CDR1 MNHNY, CDR2 SVGAGI (reference sequence). V was trimmed by 5 bases and J by 7 bases, leaving 12 bases between them.

This clonotype was seen ten or more times. V and J are TRBV7-2 and TRBJ2-3; 8 nucleotides agree with TRBD2. The germline CDR1 and CDR2 sequences are SGHTA and FQGNSA. This CDR3 has 14 residues. V trimming: 5 bases; J trimming: 5 bases; junction bases outside the gene matches: 6. Here the CDR3 reads CASSPRLALDTQYF. The CDR3 nucleotides read TGTGCCAGCAGCCCACGACTAGCGTTAGATACGCAGTATTTT.

This clonotype was detected ten times or more. The chain carries TRBV3-1 and TRBJ1-1; D is undetermined. Germline V gives CDR1 LGHDT, CDR2 YNNKEL (reference sequence). The CDR3 is made up of 14 amino acids. V shed 8 bases and J shed 7 bases, with 20 bases lying between them. CDR3: CASAHRGGSGEAFF. In nucleotides, the CDR3 is TGTGCCAGCGCCCACCGCGGAGGGAGTGGTGAAGCTTTCTTT. Combining the CDR3 with reference TRBV3-1 and TRBJ1-1 gives the whole variable domain DTAVSQTPKYLVTQMGNDKSIKCEQNLGHDTMYWYKQDSKKFLKIMFSYNNKELIINETVPNRFSPKSPDKAHLNLHINSLELGDSAVYFCASAHRGGSGEAFFGQGTRLTVV.

This clonotype was counted ten times or more. This sequence joins TRBV5-5 and TRBJ1-6, with TRBD1 matching over 7 bases. The CDR3 is made up of 15 amino acids. Germline V gene lookup returns CDR1 SGHKS and CDR2 YYEKEE (reference sequence). The ends lost 6 bases at V and 7 bases at J; junction bases unmatched: 10. For the CDR3, the DNA is TGTGCCAGCAACTCCGCCGGGACAGAGAATTCACCCCTCCACTTT. It encodes CASNSAGTENSPLHF.

There are many counts of this clonotype. This chain connects TRBV7-2 to TRBJ1-6; D unclear. Trimming shortened V by 2 bases and J by 9 bases, and 8 bases separated the two germline ends. Germline V gene sequence: CDR1 SGHTA, CDR2 FQGNSA. The CDR3 is 13 residues long. In nucleotides, the CDR3 is TGTGCCAGCAGCTTACATGGCGCTTCACCCCTCCACTTT. Translation: CASSLHGASPLHF.

This clonotype was seen repeatedly, ten times or more. This sequence joins TRBV7-2 and TRBJ2-7, with D hard to call. The CDR3 sequence is 12 residues long. Between the trimmed V and J ends, which lost 2 bases and 0 bases, there was a span of 2 bases. Germline V CDR1 and CDR2: SGHTA, FQGNSA. The CDR3 protein is CASSLFSYEQYF. In nucleotides, the CDR3 is TGTGCCAGCAGCTTATTCTCCTACGAGCAGTACTTC.

The genes are TRBV4-1 and TRBJ1-5; TRBD1 agrees at 10 bases. The V gene end was trimmed by 0 bases and the J gene end by 6 bases; junction bases not matched to a gene: 11. The CDR3 extends over 18 amino acids. Germline CDR1 reads MGHRA; CDR2 reads YSYEKL. The CDR3 loop reads CASSQDYTRDRGLQPQHF. The CDR3 DNA is TGCGCCAGCAGCCAAGACTATACCCGGGACAGGGGCCTTCAGCCCCAGCATTTT.

The V call is TRBV10-3, the J call TRBJ2-5, with D possibly TRBD2 on 5 matching bases. CDR1 ENHRY and CDR2 SYGVKD come from the germline V gene. V was pared by 5 bases and J by 2 bases, with 9 bases between. The CDR3 runs 13 residues. Here the CDR3 reads CAISPSGQETQYF. The CDR3, as DNA: TGTGCCATCAGTCCAAGCGGACAAGAGACCCAGTACTTC.

This chain connects TRBV12-3 or TRBV12-4 to TRBJ1-1, with 7 bases identical to TRBD1. This CDR3 comprises 14 residues. V gave up 5 bases and J gave up 1 base; unmatched junction bases: 4. DNA of the CDR3: TGTGCCAGCAGTCGGGACAGTAGGAACACTGAAGCTTTCTTT. Translating it yields CASSRDSRNTEAFF.

This chain connects TRBV4-1 to TRBJ2-3, with TRBD2 matching over 12 bases. CDR3 length: 18 residues. The germline gives CDR1 MGHRA, CDR2 YSYEKL. V gave up 0 bases and J gave up 4 bases; unmatched junction bases: 8. DNA for the CDR3: TGCGCCAGCAGCCAAGAGCTGGCTAGCGGGGGGGCATCAGATACGCAGTATTTT. Protein: CASSQELASGGASDTQYF.

This clonotype was detected many times. The chain carries TRBV2 and TRBJ2-3, with D perhaps TRBD2 (6 bases). There are 15 residues in the CDR3. Germline loops: CDR1 SNHLY, CDR2 FYNNEI. Trimming left V 3 bases short and J 2 bases short, with 12 bases between. CDR3 amino acids: CASSDGRRNTDTQYF. The CDR3 DNA follows: TGTGCCAGCAGTGATGGGAGGCGTAACACAGATACGCAGTATTTT.

Only a few counts were recorded for this clonotype. This chain connects TRBV7-2 to TRBJ2-4; D call uncertain. Germline V CDR1 and CDR2: SGHTA, FQGNSA. The CDR3 extends over 16 amino acids. The V end was cut by 5 bases, the J end by 9 bases, with 23 bases between. DNA for the CDR3: TGTGCCAGCAGCATCCGTTCCTCTCGAAGTAGCACCATTCAGTACTTC. Protein product: CASSIRSSRSSTIQYF.

This clonotype was counted only a few times. This chain links TRBV7-6 with TRBJ2-7, with 7 bases identical to TRBD1. Trimming cost V 0 bases and J 2 bases; bases outside gene matches: 7. CDR1 is SGHVS, CDR2 FNYEAQ, per germline. This CDR3 region has 16 residues. Here the CDR3 reads CASSLAATGVPYEQYF. CDR3 nucleotides: TGTGCCAGCAGCTTAGCCGCTACAGGGGTACCCTACGAGCAGTACTTC.